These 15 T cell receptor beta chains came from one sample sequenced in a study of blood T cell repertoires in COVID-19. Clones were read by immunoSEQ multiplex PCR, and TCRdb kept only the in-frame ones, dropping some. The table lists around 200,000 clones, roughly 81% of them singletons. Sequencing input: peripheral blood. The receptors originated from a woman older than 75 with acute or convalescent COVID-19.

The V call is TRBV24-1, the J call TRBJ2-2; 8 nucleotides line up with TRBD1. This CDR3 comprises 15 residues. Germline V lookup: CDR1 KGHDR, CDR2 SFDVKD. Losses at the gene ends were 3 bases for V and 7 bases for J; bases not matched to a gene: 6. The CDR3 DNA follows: TGTGCCACCAGTGATCAGGGGGCGCTGGGCGGGGAGCTGTTTTTT. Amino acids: CATSDQGALGGELFF.

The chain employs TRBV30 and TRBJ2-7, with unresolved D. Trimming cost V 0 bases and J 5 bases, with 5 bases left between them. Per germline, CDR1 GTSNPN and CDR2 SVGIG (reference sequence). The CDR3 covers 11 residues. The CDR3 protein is CAWSVRDEQYF. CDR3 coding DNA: TGTGCCTGGAGTGTACGGGACGAGCAGTACTTC.

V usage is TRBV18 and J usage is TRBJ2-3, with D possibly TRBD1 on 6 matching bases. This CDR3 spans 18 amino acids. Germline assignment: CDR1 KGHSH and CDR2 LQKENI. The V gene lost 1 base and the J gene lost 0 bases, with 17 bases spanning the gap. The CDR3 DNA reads TGTGCCAGCTCACCACGGGTCCGGGACACCGCTAGCACAGATACGCAGTATTTT. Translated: CASSPRVRDTASTDTQYF.

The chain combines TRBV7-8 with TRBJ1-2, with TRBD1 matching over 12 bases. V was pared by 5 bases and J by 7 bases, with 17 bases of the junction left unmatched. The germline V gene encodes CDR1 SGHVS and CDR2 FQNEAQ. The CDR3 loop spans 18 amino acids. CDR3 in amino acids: CASSATRNPGQGASGYTF. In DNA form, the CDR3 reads TGTGCCAGCAGCGCCACCAGGAACCCGGGACAGGGGGCGTCTGGCTACACCTTC.

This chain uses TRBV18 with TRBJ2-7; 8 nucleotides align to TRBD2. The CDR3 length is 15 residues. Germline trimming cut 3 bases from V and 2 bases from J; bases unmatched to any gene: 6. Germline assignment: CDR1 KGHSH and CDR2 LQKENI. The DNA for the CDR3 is TGTGCCAGCTCACCGACGAGCGGGAGTACCTACGAGCAGTACTTC. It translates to CASSPTSGSTYEQYF.

The CDR3 region is CASSFGGTSTYEQYF. As DNA, the CDR3 is TGTGCCAGCAGCTTCGGCGGGACTTCCACCTACGAGCAGTACTTC. The chain couples TRBV7-6 to TRBJ2-7, with D perhaps TRBD2 (6 bases). V was cut by 3 bases and J by 2 bases, with 14 bases left in between. The CDR3 is 15 residues long. The V gene's germline CDR1 is SGHVS and CDR2 FNYEAQ.

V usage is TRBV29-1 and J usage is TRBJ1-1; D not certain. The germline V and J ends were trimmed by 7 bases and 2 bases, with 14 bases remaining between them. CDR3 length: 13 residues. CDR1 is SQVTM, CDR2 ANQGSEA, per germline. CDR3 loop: CSAKQLTNTEAFF. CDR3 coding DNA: TGCAGCGCCAAACAGCTTACTAACACTGAAGCTTTCTTT.

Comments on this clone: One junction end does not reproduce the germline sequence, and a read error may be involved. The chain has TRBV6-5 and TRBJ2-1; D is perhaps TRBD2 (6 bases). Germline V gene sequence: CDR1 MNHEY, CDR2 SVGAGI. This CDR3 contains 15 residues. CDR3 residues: CAGREKGLGHNEQFF. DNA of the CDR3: TGTGCCGGCAGAGAGAAGGGACTGGGGCACAATGAGCAGTTCTTC.

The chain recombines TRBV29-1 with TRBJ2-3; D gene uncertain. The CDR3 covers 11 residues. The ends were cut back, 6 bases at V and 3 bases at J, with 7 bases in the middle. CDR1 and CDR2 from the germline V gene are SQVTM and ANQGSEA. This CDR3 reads CSVRVTDTQYF. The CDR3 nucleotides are TGCAGCGTACGAGTGACAGATACGCAGTATTTT.

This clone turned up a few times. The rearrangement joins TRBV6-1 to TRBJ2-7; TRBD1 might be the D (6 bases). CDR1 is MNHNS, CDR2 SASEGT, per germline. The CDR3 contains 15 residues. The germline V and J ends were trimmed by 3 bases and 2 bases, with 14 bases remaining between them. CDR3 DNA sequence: TGTGCCAGCAGTGAGAGCACTACAGGGCCCTACGAGCAGTACTTC. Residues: CASSESTTGPYEQYF.

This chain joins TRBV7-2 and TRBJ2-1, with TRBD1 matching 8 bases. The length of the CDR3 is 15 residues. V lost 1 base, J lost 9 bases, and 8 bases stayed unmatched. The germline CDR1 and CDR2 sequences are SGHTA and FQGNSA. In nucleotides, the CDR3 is TGTGCCAGCAGCTTAGTATTGGACAGGGTCGTTGAGCAGTTCTTC. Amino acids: CASSLVLDRVVEQFF.

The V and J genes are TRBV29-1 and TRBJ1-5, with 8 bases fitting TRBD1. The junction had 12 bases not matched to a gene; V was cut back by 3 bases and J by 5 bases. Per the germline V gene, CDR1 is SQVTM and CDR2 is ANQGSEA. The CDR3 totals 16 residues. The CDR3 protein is CSVDGGQDPGDQPQHF. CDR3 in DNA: TGCAGCGTTGATGGGGGACAGGATCCTGGGGATCAGCCCCAGCATTTT.

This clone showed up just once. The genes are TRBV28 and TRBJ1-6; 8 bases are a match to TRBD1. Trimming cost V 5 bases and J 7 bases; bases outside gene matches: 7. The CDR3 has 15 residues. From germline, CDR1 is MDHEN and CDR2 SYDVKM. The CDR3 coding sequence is TGTGCCAGCAGTCCCGATACAGGGGGAAATTCACCCCTCCACTTT. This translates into CASSPDTGGNSPLHF.

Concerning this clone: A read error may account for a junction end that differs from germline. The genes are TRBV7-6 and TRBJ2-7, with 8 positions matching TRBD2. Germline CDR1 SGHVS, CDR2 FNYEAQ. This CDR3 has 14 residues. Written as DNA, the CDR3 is TGTGCCAGCACCTTACTAGCGGCCTCCTACGAGCAGTACTTC. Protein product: CASTLLAASYEQYF.

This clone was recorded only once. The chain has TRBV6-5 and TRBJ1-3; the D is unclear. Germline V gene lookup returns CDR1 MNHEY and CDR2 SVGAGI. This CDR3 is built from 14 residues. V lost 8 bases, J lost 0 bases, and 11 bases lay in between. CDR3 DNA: TGTGCCAGCTTCTCAGGAGGCTCTGGAAACACCATATATTTT. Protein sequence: CASFSGGSGNTIYF.